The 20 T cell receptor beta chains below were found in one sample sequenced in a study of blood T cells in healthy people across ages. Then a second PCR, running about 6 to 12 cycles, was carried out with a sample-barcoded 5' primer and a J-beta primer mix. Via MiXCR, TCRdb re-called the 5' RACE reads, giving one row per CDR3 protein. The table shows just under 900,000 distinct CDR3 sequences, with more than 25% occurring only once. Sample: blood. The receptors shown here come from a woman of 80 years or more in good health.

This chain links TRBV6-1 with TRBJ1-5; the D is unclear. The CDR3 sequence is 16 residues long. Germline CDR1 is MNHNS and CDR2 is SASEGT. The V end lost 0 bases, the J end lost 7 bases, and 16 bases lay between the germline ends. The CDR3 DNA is TGTGCCAGCAGTGAAGCGCTATGGCAGGAGGTCCAGCCCCAGCATTTT. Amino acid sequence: CASSEALWQEVQPQHF.

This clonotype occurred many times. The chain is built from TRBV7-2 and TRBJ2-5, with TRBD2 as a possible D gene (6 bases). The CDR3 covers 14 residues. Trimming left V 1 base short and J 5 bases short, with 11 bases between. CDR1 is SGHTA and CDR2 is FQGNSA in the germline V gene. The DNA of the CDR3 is TGTGCCAGCAGCTTAGAGTGGGGAGGCGAGACCCAGTACTTC. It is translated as CASSLEWGGETQYF.

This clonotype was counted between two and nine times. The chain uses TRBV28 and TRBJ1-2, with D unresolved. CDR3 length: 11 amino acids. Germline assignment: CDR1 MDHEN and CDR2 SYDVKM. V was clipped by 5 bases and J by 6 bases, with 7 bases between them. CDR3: CASSTTDGYTF. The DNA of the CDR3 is TGTGCCAGCAGTACAACAGATGGCTACACCTTC.

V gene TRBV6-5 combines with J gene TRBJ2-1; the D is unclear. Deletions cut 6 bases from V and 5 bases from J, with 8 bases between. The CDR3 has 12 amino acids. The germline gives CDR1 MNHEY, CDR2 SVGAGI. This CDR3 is CASRGIDNEQFF. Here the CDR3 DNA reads TGTGCCAGCAGGGGAATCGACAATGAGCAGTTCTTC.

CDR3 residues: CASSVGGLAGGAGETQYF. Written as DNA, the CDR3 is TGTGCCAGCAGCGTAGGGGGACTAGCGGGGGGGGCCGGAGAGACCCAGTACTTC. The V call is TRBV9, the J call TRBJ2-5; 16 bases align to TRBD2. The V and J ends lost 0 bases and 4 bases, in that order; junction bases with no gene match: 6. The length of the CDR3 is 18 residues. Germline CDR1 reads SGDLS; CDR2 reads YYNGEE.

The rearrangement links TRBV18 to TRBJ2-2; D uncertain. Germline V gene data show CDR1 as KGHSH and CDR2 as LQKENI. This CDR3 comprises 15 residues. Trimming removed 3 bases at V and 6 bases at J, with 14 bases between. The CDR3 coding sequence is TGTGCCAGCTCACCCTTAGTATCGTCGGCCGGGGAGCTGTTTTTT. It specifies CASSPLVSSAGELFF.

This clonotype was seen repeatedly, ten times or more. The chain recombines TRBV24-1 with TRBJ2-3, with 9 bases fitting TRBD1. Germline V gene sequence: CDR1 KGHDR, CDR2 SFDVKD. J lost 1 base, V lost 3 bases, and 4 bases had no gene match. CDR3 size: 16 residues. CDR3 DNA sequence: TGTGCCACCAGTGATCTCCGGGACAGGGGCACAGATACGCAGTATTTT. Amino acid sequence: CATSDLRDRGTDTQYF.

The CDR3 bases are TGTGCCAGCAGCCAAGATCAGGGAGGCCCCCGCACAGATACGCAGTATTTT. This sequence encodes CASSQDQGGPRTDTQYF. The chain links TRBV14 to TRBJ2-3; D is perhaps TRBD2 (6 bases). The CDR3 sequence is 17 residues long. Trimming took off 0 bases at V and 1 base at J, with 14 bases between the two ends. CDR1 SGHDN and CDR2 FVKESK come from the germline V gene.

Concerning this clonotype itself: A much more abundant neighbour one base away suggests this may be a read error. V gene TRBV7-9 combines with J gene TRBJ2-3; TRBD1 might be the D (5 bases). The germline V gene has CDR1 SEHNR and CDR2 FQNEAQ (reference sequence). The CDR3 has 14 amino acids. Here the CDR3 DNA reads TGTGCCAGCAGCTTAACGTCCAGGGCAGATGCGCAGTATTTT. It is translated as CASSLTSRADAQYF.

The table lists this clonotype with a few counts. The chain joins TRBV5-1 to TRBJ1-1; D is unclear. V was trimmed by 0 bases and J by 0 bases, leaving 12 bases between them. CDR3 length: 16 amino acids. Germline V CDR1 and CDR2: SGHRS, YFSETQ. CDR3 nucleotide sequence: TGCGCCAGCAGCTTGGGGGCGTTAGCCATGAACACTGAAGCTTTCTTT. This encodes CASSLGALAMNTEAFF. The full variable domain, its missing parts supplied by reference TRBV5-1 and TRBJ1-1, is KAGVTQTPRYLIKTRGQQVTLSCSPISGHRSVSWYQQTPGQGLQFLFEYFSETQRNKGNFPGRFSGRQFSNSRSEMNVSTLELGDSALYLCASSLGALAMNTEAFFGQGTRLTVV.

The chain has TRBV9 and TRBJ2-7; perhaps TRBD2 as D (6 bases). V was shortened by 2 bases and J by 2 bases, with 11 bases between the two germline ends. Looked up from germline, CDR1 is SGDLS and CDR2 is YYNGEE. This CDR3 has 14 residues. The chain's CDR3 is CASSVSGDAYEQYF. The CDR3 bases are TGTGCCAGCAGCGTGTCGGGGGATGCCTACGAGCAGTACTTC.

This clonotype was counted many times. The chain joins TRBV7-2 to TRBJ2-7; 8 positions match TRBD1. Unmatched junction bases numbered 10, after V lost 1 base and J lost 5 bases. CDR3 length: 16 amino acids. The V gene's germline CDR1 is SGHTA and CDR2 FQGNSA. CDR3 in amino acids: CASSLGQGYTLDEQYF. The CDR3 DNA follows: TGTGCCAGCAGCTTAGGACAGGGGTACACCTTAGACGAGCAGTACTTC.

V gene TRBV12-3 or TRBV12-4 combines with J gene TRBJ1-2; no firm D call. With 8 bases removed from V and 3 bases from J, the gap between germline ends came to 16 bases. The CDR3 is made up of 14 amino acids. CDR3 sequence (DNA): TGTGCCAGCCAAAGTCGGTCGTCCCACTATGGCTACACCTTC. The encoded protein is CASQSRSSHYGYTF.

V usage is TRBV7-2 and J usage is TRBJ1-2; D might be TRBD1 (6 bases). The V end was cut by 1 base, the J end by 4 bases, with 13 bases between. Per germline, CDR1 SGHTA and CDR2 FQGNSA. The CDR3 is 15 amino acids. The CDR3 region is CASSLEPQGGYGYTF. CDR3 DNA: TGTGCCAGCAGCTTAGAACCACAGGGTGGCTATGGCTACACCTTC.

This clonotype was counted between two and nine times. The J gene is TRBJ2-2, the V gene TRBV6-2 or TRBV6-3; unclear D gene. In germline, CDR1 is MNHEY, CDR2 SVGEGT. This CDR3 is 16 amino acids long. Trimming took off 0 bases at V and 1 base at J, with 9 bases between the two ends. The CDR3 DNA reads TGTGCCAGCAGTTACTCGGTAGGCAAGAACACCGGGGAGCTGTTTTTT. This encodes CASSYSVGKNTGELFF.

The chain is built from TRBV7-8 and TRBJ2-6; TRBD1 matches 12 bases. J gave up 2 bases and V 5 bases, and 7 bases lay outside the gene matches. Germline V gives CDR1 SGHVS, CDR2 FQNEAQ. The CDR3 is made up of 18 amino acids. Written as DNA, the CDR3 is TGTGCCAGCAGCCAGGGGGGACAGGGGGCGACTGGGGCCAACGTCCTGACTTTC. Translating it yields CASSQGGQGATGANVLTF.

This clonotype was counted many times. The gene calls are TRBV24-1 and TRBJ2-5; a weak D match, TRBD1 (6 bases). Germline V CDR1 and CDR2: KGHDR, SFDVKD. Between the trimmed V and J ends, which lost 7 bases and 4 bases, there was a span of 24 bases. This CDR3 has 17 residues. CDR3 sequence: CATSERSGTPGRETQYF. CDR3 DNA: TGTGCCACCAGCGAACGTTCCGGGACACCGGGACGAGAGACCCAGTACTTC.

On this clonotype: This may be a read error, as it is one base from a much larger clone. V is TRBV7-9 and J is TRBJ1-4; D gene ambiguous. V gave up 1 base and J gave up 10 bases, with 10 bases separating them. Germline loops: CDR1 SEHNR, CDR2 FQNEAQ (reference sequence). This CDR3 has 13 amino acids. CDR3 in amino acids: CASSLVWEGKLFF. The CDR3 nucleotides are TGTGCCAGCAGCTTAGTCTGGGAGGGAAAACTGTTTTTT.

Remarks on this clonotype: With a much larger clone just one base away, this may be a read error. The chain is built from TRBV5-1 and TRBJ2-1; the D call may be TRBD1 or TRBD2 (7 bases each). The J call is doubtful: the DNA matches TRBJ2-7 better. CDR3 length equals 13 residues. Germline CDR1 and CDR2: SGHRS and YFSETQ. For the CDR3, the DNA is TGCGCCAGCAGCCAGGGGGGGTACAATGAGCAGTACTTC. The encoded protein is CASSQGGYNEQYF.

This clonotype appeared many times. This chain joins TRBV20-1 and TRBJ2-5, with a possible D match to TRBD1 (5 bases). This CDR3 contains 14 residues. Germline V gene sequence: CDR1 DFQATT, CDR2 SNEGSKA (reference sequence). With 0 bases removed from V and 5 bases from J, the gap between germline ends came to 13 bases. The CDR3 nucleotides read TGCAGTGCTAGAGATTCAGGGCGGTGGGAGACCCAGTACTTC. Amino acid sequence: CSARDSGRWETQYF.